The T cell receptor beta chain described here comes from a study of identical twins. The study, taken as a whole, reports: Out-of-frame alpha sequences common to twins were enriched for low generation probability. In cord blood, abundant beta clonotypes had fewer insertions; memory showed no trend. Within monozygotic twins, out-of-frame TCR alpha sharing was underestimated by the models. The presence of invariant MAIT and iNKT cells could partly confound analyses of zero-insertion sequences.

To note about this clonotype: Its antigen is not known.

TCRdb processed the 5' RACE reads anew with MiXCR; each CDR3 protein has one entry. The sample lists 500,000 or so distinct CDR3 sequences, 13% to 15% occurring once. The CDR3 has 12 residues. The V end lost 2 bases, the J end lost 7 bases, and 9 bases lay between the germline ends. Per germline, CDR1 SGHRS and CDR2 YFSETQ. In addition, the sample was reused for a study of yellow fever vaccine responses in identical twins.

V gene TRBV5-1 combines with J gene TRBJ1-1; the D gene is possibly TRBD1 (5 bases). The TCR originated in a woman between 18 and 30 years old in good health. The sequenced material came from CD4+ T cells sorted from blood. This chain's CDR3 is CASSFRGGEAFF. The CDR3 coding sequence is TGCGCCAGCAGCTTCCGCGGGGGTGAAGCTTTCTTT.